This T cell receptor beta chain was identified in a study of T cells in localized non-small cell lung cancer. TCRdb's table, derived via immunoSEQ multiplex PCR, lists solely in-frame clones and lacks some. The data show roughly 84,000 clones, 85% to 90% seen once. As concerns this clone: The antigen remains undetermined. Other DNA variants within this sample encode the same CDR3.

Study-level results: For the top 100 tumor clones, a median about 56 also appeared in adjacent lung. Longer survival (overall) was linked to higher T cell density in blood. The study sequenced only one region of the tumor. As a result, intratumor heterogeneity could not be excluded and remains possible. The highest T cell clonality was in uninvolved adjacent lung, above tumor.

The CDR3 has 14 amino acids. Trimming removed 4 bases from V and 4 bases from J, with 11 bases in between. Germline CDR1 and CDR2: GTSNPN and SVGIG (reference sequence). The chain couples TRBV30 to TRBJ2-6; perhaps D is TRBD1 or TRBD2 (6 bases each). The origin of this receptor is a woman between 40 and 69 years old with stage I squamous cell lung carcinoma. Sequencing was performed on peripheral blood, taken before any cancer treatment. The CDR3 DNA reads as TGTGCCTGGATGGGGGCGGGGGGGGCCAACGTCCTGACTTTC. It translates to CAWMGAGGANVLTF.